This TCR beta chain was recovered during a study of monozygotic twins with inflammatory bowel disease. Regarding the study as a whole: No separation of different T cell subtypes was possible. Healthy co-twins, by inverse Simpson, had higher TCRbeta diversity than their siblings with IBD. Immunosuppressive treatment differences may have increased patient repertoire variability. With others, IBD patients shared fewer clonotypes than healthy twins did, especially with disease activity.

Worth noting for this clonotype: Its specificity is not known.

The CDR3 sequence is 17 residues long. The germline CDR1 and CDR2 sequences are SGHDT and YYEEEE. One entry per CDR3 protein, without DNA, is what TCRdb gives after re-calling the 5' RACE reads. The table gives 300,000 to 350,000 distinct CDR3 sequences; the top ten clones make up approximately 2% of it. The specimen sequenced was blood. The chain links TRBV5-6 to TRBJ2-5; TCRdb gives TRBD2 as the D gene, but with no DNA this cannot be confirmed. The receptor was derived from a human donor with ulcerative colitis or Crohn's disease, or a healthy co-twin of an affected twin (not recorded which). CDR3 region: CASSLVAAGGVRETQYF.